Listed here is a single T cell receptor (beta chain). Its antigen is still unknown. Clones were sequenced by immunoSEQ multiplex PCR, and TCRdb holds only the in-frame ones, with some missing. The sample consists of roughly 130,000 clones, 88% of them appearing once. This specimen comes from a study of T cell responses to AZD1222 COVID-19 vaccine. Study outcomes and limitations: Spike-specific TCR breadth and depth were elevated following two AZD1222 doses. No day 14 peak samples; only post-peak repertoires were characterized. Females made up more of the donors, who were largely white British, and clonal diversity may have come out too low. Unmutated variant regions reportedly attract nearly half of all spike-specific TCRs.

With 5 bases removed from V and 5 bases from J, the gap between germline ends came to 10 bases. The CDR3 extends over 12 amino acids. From germline, CDR1 is MNHEY and CDR2 SMNVEV (reference sequence). This receptor was obtained from an adult in good health. The chain has TRBV27 and TRBJ2-7; unclear D gene. Material: peripheral blood, obtained on day 0 of AZD1222 vaccination. The CDR3 DNA follows: TGTGCCAGCAGTACCCTTACGGACGAGCAGTACTTC. It translates to CASSTLTDEQYF.